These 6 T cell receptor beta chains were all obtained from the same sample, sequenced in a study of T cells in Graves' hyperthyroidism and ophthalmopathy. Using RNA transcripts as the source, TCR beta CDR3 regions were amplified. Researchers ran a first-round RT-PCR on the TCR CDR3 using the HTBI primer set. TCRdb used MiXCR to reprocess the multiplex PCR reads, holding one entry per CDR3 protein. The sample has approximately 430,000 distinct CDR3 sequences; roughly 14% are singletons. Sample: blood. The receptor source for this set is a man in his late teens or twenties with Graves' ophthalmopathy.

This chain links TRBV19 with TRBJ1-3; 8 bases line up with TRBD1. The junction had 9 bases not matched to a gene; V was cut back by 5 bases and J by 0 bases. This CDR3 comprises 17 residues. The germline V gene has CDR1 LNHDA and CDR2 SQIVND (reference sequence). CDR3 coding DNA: TGTGCCAGTAGTTTTCGGACAGGGTTCGTCTCTGGAAACACCATATATTTT. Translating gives CASSFRTGFVSGNTIYF.

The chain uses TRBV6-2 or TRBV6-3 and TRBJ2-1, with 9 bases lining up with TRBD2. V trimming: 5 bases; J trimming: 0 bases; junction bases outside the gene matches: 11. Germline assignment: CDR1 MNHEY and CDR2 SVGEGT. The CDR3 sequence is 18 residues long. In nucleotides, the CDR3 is TGTGCCAGCAGTGACGGGGAAAGCGGGGGGAGCTCCTACAATGAGCAGTTCTTC. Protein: CASSDGESGGSSYNEQFF.

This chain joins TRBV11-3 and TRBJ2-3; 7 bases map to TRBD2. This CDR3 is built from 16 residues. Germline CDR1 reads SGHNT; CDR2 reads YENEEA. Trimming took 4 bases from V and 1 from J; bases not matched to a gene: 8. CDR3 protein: CASSSTSGDRTDTQYF. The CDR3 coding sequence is TGTGCCAGCAGCTCGACGAGCGGGGACCGCACAGATACGCAGTATTTT.

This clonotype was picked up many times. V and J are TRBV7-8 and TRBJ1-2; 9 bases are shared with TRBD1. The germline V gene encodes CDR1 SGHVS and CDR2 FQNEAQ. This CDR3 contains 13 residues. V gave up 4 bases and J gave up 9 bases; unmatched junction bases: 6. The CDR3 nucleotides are TGTGCCAGCAGCTCGGACAGGGGTATACGCTACACCTTC. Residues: CASSSDRGIRYTF.

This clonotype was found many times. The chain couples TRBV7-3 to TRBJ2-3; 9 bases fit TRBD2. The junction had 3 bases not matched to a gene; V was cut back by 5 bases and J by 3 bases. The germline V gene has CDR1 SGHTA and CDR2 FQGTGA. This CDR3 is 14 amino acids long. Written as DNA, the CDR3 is TGTGCCAGCAGCGCGGGACTAGCAACAGATACGCAGTATTTT. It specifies CASSAGLATDTQYF.

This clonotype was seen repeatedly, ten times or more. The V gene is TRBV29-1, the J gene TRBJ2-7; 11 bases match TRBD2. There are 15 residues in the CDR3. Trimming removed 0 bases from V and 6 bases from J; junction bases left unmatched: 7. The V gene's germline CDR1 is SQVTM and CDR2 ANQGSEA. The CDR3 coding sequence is TGCAGCGTTGAAGAGCAACTAGCGGGAGCCCGCGAGCAGTACTTC. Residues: CSVEEQLAGAREQYF.